The 32 T cell receptor beta chains below were found in one sample sequenced in a study of T cells in Graves' hyperthyroidism and ophthalmopathy. Amplification of TCR beta CDR3 regions used RNA as the template. Initially, a first-round RT-PCR of the TCR CDR3 employed the HTBI primer set. TCRdb re-derived calls from the multiplex PCR reads in MiXCR, one entry per CDR3 protein. The repertoire includes approximately 870,000 distinct CDR3 sequences, 35% to 45% of them detected once, and more than 7% sits in the top ten. The sample was blood. These receptors were obtained from a man younger than 35 with Graves' hyperthyroidism.

This clonotype was seen more than once but under ten times. V and J are TRBV14 and TRBJ2-5; a possible D gene is TRBD1 (6 bases). The germline gives CDR1 SGHDN, CDR2 FVKESK. This CDR3 region has 15 residues. V shed 4 bases and J shed 2 bases, with 14 bases lying between them. CDR3 sequence (DNA): TGTGCCAGCAGCCCTGGACAGCTCAAACAAGAGACCCAGTACTTC. Protein sequence: CASSPGQLKQETQYF.

Regarding this clonotype: This may stem from a read error, because a much larger clone lies one nucleotide away. The CDR3 ends on some other residue instead of the conserved phenylalanine or tryptophan, so this is likely a read error. The chain couples TRBV2 to TRBJ1-1; perhaps TRBD1 as D (6 bases). Germline V lookup: CDR1 SNHLY, CDR2 FYNNEI. The V gene lost 8 bases and the J gene lost 5 bases, with 15 bases spanning the gap. This CDR3 has 13 residues. The CDR3 loop is CASRKGGRTEAFL. The CDR3 DNA follows: TGTGCCAGCCGGAAAGGGGGGAGGACTGAAGCTTTCCTT.

This clonotype showed up just a few times. V usage is TRBV6-4 and J usage is TRBJ2-7; D is uncertain. V gave up 6 bases and J gave up 5 bases, with 14 bases separating them. The CDR3 extends over 13 amino acids. Germline V gene data show CDR1 as MRHNA and CDR2 as SNTAGT. The CDR3 DNA reads TGTGCCAGCAGCAAGGGTATTAAGGACGAGCAGTACTTC. Encoded protein: CASSKGIKDEQYF.

In DNA, the CDR3 is TGCAGCGTCAAGTCGGGACAGGGTCAAGAGACCCAGTACTTC. The encoded protein is CSVKSGQGQETQYF. The V and J genes are TRBV29-1 and TRBJ2-5; TRBD1 agrees at 9 bases. V trimming: 6 bases; J trimming: 2 bases; junction bases outside the gene matches: 7. The CDR3 length is 14 residues. Germline CDR1 SQVTM, CDR2 ANQGSEA.

CDR3 amino acids: CAISACGAGEVGYTF. The CDR3 DNA reads TGTGCCATCAGCGCCTGCGGGGCAGGGGAGGTTGGCTACACCTTC. V is TRBV10-3 and J is TRBJ1-2; a weak D match, TRBD1 (6 bases). The CDR3 sequence is 15 residues long. The V gene lost 6 bases and the J gene lost 7 bases, with 21 bases spanning the gap. Germline-derived CDR1 and CDR2 are ENHRY and SYGVKD.

Only a few counts were recorded for this clonotype. CDR3 sequence reads: CSAVRQLDTGELFF. CDR3 DNA: TGCAGCGCGGTCAGACAGTTAGACACCGGGGAGCTGTTTTTT. The J gene is TRBJ2-2, the V gene TRBV29-1, with a tentative D call TRBD1 (5 bases). Per the germline V gene, CDR1 is SQVTM and CDR2 is ANQGSEA. V lost 7 bases, J lost 3 bases, and 15 bases lay in between. The CDR3 is made up of 14 amino acids.

Here the CDR3 reads CASSQVLAGDTGELFF. Here the CDR3 DNA reads TGTGCCAGCAGCCAAGTGCTAGCGGGAGACACCGGGGAGCTGTTTTTT. The chain employs TRBV7-9 and TRBJ2-2; TRBD2 aligns across 10 bases. Looked up from germline, CDR1 is SEHNR and CDR2 is FQNEAQ (reference sequence). This CDR3 has 16 amino acids. Trimming cost V 5 bases and J 3 bases; bases outside gene matches: 6. The entire variable domain, with the rest obtained from reference TRBV7-9 and TRBJ2-2, is as follows: DTGVSQNPRHKITKRGQNVTFRCDPISEHNRLYWYRQTLGQGPEFLTYFQNEAQLEKSRLLSDRFSAERPKGSFSTLEIQRTEQGDSAMYLCASSQVLAGDTGELFFGEGSRLTVL.

J is TRBJ1-5 and V is TRBV20-1; no reliable D call. Deletions cut 6 bases from V and 9 bases from J, with 18 bases between. CDR1 is DFQATT, CDR2 SNEGSKA, per germline (reference sequence). The CDR3 sequence is 13 residues long. The chain's CDR3 is CSATPGLYLPQHF. As DNA, the CDR3 is TGCAGTGCAACCCCGGGCCTCTATCTGCCCCAGCATTTT.

This chain connects TRBV6-5 to TRBJ2-7; D uncertain. The CDR3 has 14 residues. Germline V lookup: CDR1 MNHEY, CDR2 SVGAGI. Between the trimmed V and J ends, which lost 2 bases and 0 bases, there was a span of 8 bases. CDR3 protein: CASSYDTASYEQYF. CDR3 DNA: TGTGCCAGCAGTTACGACACCGCCTCCTACGAGCAGTACTTC.

The sample holds a few counts of this clonotype. This chain connects TRBV19 to TRBJ2-6; 8 nucleotides line up with TRBD1. Germline loops: CDR1 LNHDA, CDR2 SQIVND (reference sequence). CDR3 length equals 18 residues. The junction had 8 bases not matched to a gene; V was cut back by 4 bases and J by 0 bases. This CDR3 is CASSTPGQADSGANVLTF. CDR3 coding DNA: TGTGCCAGTAGTACCCCGGGACAGGCGGACTCTGGGGCCAACGTCCTGACTTTC. Variable domain in full (rest from reference TRBV19 and TRBJ2-6): DGGITQSPKYLFRKEGQNVTLSCEQNLNHDAMYWYRQDPGQGLRLIYYSQIVNDFQKGDIAEGYSVSREKKESFPLTVTSAQKNPTAFYLCASSTPGQADSGANVLTFGAGSRLTVL.

This clonotype was seen at least ten times. The V call is TRBV9, the J call TRBJ1-2; no reliable D call. This CDR3 has 14 residues. V was trimmed by 4 bases and J by 8 bases, leaving 18 bases between them. The germline V gene has CDR1 SGDLS and CDR2 YYNGEE. In DNA form, the CDR3 reads TGTGCCAGCAGCCCGGATGGTCGGCGGGGAGGCTACACCTTC. Translated, it gives CASSPDGRRGGYTF.

Ten or more counts support this clonotype. The V call is TRBV7-9, the J call TRBJ1-2; a possible D gene is TRBD1 (5 bases). The CDR3 consists of 14 residues. Trimming took 6 bases from V and 3 from J, leaving 14 bases between them. Germline loops: CDR1 SEHNR, CDR2 FQNEAQ (reference sequence). CDR3 coding DNA: TGTGCCAGCAGTTTCGACTTGGGGGACTATGGCTACACCTTC. Residues: CASSFDLGDYGYTF.

This clonotype has only a few counts. Germline is not matched at one junction end, which may reflect a read error. The chain has TRBV29-1 and TRBJ1-1; a possible D gene is TRBD1 (5 bases). The germline CDR1 and CDR2 sequences are SQVTM and ANQGSEA. The CDR3 extends over 13 amino acids. The CDR3 sequence: CGVDPGLNTEAFF. CDR3 bases: TGCGGCGTTGACCCAGGGCTGAACACTGAAGCTTTCTTT.

This clonotype turned up a few times. The chain recombines TRBV6-6 with TRBJ1-2, with unresolved D. CDR3 length equals 12 residues. The V and J ends lost 4 bases and 8 bases respectively, with 11 bases between them. Germline-derived CDR1 and CDR2 are MNHNY and SVGAGI (reference sequence). CDR3 amino acids: CASSFERIGYTF. The DNA of the CDR3 is TGTGCCAGCAGTTTCGAAAGGATAGGCTACACCTTC.

This clonotype has more than one count but fewer than ten. The genes are TRBV5-4 and TRBJ1-1; D unresolved. The CDR3 is 14 amino acids. Germline V gene data show CDR1 as SGHNT and CDR2 as YYREEE (reference sequence). Trimming took off 0 bases at V and 0 bases at J, with 6 bases between the two ends. The CDR3 protein is CASSLAVMNTEAFF. CDR3 bases: TGTGCCAGCAGCTTGGCAGTCATGAACACTGAAGCTTTCTTT.

This clonotype has only a few counts. V is TRBV6-5 and J is TRBJ1-3, with D unresolved. The CDR3 consists of 13 residues. V was trimmed by 6 bases and J by 2 bases, leaving 8 bases between them. Germline CDR1 MNHEY, CDR2 SVGAGI. As DNA, the CDR3 is TGTGCCAGCAGGTCGGGCACTGGAAACACCATATATTTT. It yields the protein CASRSGTGNTIYF.

The rearrangement links TRBV19 to TRBJ2-7; D not certain. V was pared by 7 bases and J by 5 bases, with 21 bases between. This CDR3 is built from 15 residues. The germline gives CDR1 LNHDA, CDR2 SQIVND (reference sequence). The CDR3 DNA follows: TGTGCCAGTACCCCAGACCACATTGAGAGCAACGAGCAGTACTTC. The encoded protein is CASTPDHIESNEQYF.

The chain has TRBV12-3 or TRBV12-4 and TRBJ2-5; 8 bases agree with TRBD2. Trimming at V came to 6 bases and at J to 6 bases, leaving 9 bases not matched to a gene. The CDR3 covers 14 residues. The CDR3 sequence: CASRTGLAGQTQYF. The CDR3 bases are TGTGCCAGCAGAACTGGACTAGCCGGGCAGACCCAGTACTTC.

In the case of this clonotype: Just one base apart from a much larger clone, this may be a read error. The chain joins TRBV7-2 to TRBJ2-5, with TRBD1 as a possible D gene (5 bases). Germline CDR1 and CDR2: SGHTA and FQGNSA. The CDR3 is made up of 13 amino acids. The CDR3 loop reads CAGSPRGYETQYF. In DNA form, the CDR3 reads TGTGCCGGCAGCCCTAGGGGTTATGAGACCCAGTACTTC. The full variable domain, with the rest looked up from reference TRBV7-2 and TRBJ2-5, is GAGVSQSPSNKVTEKGKDVELRCDPISGHTALYWYRQSLGQGLEFLIYFQGNSAPDKSGLPSDRFSAERTGGSVSTLTIQRTQQEDSAVYLCAGSPRGYETQYFGPGTRLLVL.

This clonotype was observed many times. The chain joins TRBV7-9 to TRBJ2-7; D unclear. Germline V gives CDR1 SEHNR, CDR2 FQNEAQ (reference sequence). Trimming shortened V by 1 base and J by 1 base, and 8 bases separated the two germline ends. This CDR3 contains 14 residues. CDR3 sequence (DNA): TGTGCCAGCAGCTTAGATACAGCGTCCTACGAGCAGTACTTC. Encoded protein: CASSLDTASYEQYF.

Worth noting for this clonotype: At one of its ends the junction is not consistent with the germline gene, which may arise from a read error. The chain has TRBV10-3 and TRBJ1-3; unclear D gene. CDR1 ENHRY and CDR2 SYGVKD come from the germline V gene. The CDR3 spans 14 residues. The CDR3, as DNA: TGTGCCAGCAGTTTGACCCCCTCTGGAAACACCATATATTTT. Amino acids: CASSLTPSGNTIYF.

Concerning this clonotype: The germline gene is not matched at one end of the junction; a read error may be the cause. The chain carries TRBV7-2 and TRBJ2-7, with D possibly being TRBD1 (5 bases). Per the germline V gene, CDR1 is SGHTA and CDR2 is FQGNSA. The CDR3 spans 14 residues. The DNA for the CDR3 is TGCGCCAGCAGCCTCCAGGGTGGGGTCTGCGAGCAGTACTTC. This translates into CASSLQGGVCEQYF.

This clonotype came up many times. This chain uses TRBV7-9 with TRBJ2-7; TRBD1 agrees at 11 bases. With 4 bases clipped from V and 5 bases from J, the junction kept 4 bases outside the gene matches. There are 14 residues in the CDR3. Germline CDR1 reads SEHNR; CDR2 reads FQNEAQ (reference sequence). CDR3 DNA: TGTGCCAGCAGCTCGGGACAGGGGGAAGACGAGCAGTACTTC. Protein product: CASSSGQGEDEQYF.

To note about this clonotype: Sequence at one end of the junction differs from germline and may be a read error. The genes are TRBV7-9 and TRBJ1-3; no clear D. The CDR3 has 17 residues. CDR1 is SEHNR, CDR2 FQNEAQ, per germline (reference sequence). The CDR3 spells CASSQEGAYSSGNTIYF. CDR3 in DNA: TGCGCCAGCAGCCAAGAGGGAGCCTATTCCTCTGGAAACACCATATATTTT.

There are a few counts of this clonotype. V is TRBV5-6 and J is TRBJ1-2; 11 nucleotides align to TRBD1. Germline CDR1 SGHDT, CDR2 YYEEEE. CDR3 length: 16 amino acids. With V trimmed by 2 bases and J by 7 bases, 10 bases remained unmatched. CDR3 sequence reads: CASSFGTGGREGGYTF. CDR3 bases: TGTGCCAGCAGCTTCGGGACAGGGGGTCGAGAGGGTGGCTACACCTTC.

The chain recombines TRBV5-6 with TRBJ2-2, with D possibly being TRBD2 (5 bases). Germline lookup yields CDR1 SGHDT and CDR2 YYEEEE. The CDR3 is 14 amino acids. Trimming stripped 5 bases from V and 3 bases from J, with 11 bases between. Here the CDR3 DNA reads TGTGCCAGCAGGACGGGATTCCACACCGGGGAGCTGTTTTTT. Amino acids: CASRTGFHTGELFF.

This clonotype has at least ten counts. CDR3 residues: CASSDRDGTEAFF. The CDR3 DNA is TGTGCCAGCAGTGACAGGGATGGTACTGAAGCTTTCTTT. The rearrangement links TRBV2 to TRBJ1-1, with a weak D call TRBD1 (5 bases). V lost 3 bases and J 5 bases, leaving 10 bases between the germline ends. This CDR3 spans 13 amino acids. Germline loops: CDR1 SNHLY, CDR2 FYNNEI. The full variable domain, completed using reference TRBV2 and TRBJ1-1, is EPEVTQTPSHQVTQMGQEVILRCVPISNHLYFYWYRQILGQKVEFLVSFYNNEISEKSEIFDDQFSVERPDGSNFTLKIRSTKLEDSAMYFCASSDRDGTEAFFGQGTRLTVV.

V usage is TRBV9 and J usage is TRBJ1-3; weak D call: TRBD1 (6 bases). Germline-derived CDR1 and CDR2 are SGDLS and YYNGEE. CDR3 size: 15 residues. V lost 6 bases, J lost 2 bases, and 15 bases lay in between. The CDR3 protein is CASKGGTGTGNTIYF. The CDR3 DNA reads as TGTGCCAGCAAGGGGGGGACCGGCACTGGAAACACCATATATTTT.

This chain joins TRBV7-2 and TRBJ2-5, with a tentative D call TRBD1 (5 bases). The CDR3 runs 15 residues. Looked up from germline, CDR1 is SGHTA and CDR2 is FQGNSA. V was pared by 2 bases and J by 3 bases, with 13 bases between. In DNA form, the CDR3 reads TGTGCCAGCAGCTTAATTTGGGCCAGGGAAGAGACCCAGTACTTC. It translates to CASSLIWAREETQYF. Full variable domain (outside the CDR3, taken from reference TRBV7-2 and TRBJ2-5): GAGVSQSPSNKVTEKGKDVELRCDPISGHTALYWYRQSLGQGLEFLIYFQGNSAPDKSGLPSDRFSAERTGGSVSTLTIQRTQQEDSAVYLCASSLIWAREETQYFGPGTRLLVL.

The CDR3 DNA sequence: TGTGCCAGCCGGGAAAAGTGGGCTAGCAATCAGCCCCAGCATTTT. This codes for CASREKWASNQPQHF. The rearrangement joins TRBV2 to TRBJ1-5; no definite D call. The CDR3 is 15 residues long. Germline loops: CDR1 SNHLY, CDR2 FYNNEI. Trimming shortened V by 8 bases and J by 0 bases, and 14 bases separated the two germline ends.

The chain uses TRBV12-3 or TRBV12-4 and TRBJ1-1; no clear D. V lost 7 bases and J lost 6, with 12 bases in between. CDR3 size: 12 residues. The CDR3 coding sequence is TGTGCCAGCACCTTCTTTGGGGCTGAAGCTTTCTTT. This gives the protein CASTFFGAEAFF.

The chain uses TRBV2 and TRBJ1-1; D is perhaps TRBD1 (6 bases). The V and J ends lost 6 bases and 6 bases respectively, with 11 bases between them. The CDR3 has 12 residues. In germline, CDR1 is SNHLY, CDR2 FYNNEI. Here the CDR3 DNA reads TGTGCCAGCAGGCCACAGGGTCCTGAAGCTTTCTTT. It is translated as CASRPQGPEAFF. Together with reference TRBV2 and TRBJ1-1, the CDR3 gives the full variable domain: EPEVTQTPSHQVTQMGQEVILRCVPISNHLYFYWYRQILGQKVEFLVSFYNNEISEKSEIFDDQFSVERPDGSNFTLKIRSTKLEDSAMYFCASRPQGPEAFFGQGTRLTVV.